A selection of T cell receptor beta chains follows, all from one sample in a study of technical replicates of blood from several donors. Some clones are missing from TCRdb's copy, which holds only in-frame ones; the method was immunoSEQ multiplex PCR. The sample lists fewer than 90,000 clones; over 80% were seen once. The sequenced sample consisted of T cells isolated from PBMCs. The receptors were sampled from a human donor in good health. Each CDR3 is given without its conserved first and last residue.

CDR3aa,v_gene,j_gene
ASSPQGGPKTQY,TRBV7-9,TRBJ2-5
ASSPSVRRGSYNEQF,TRBV11-2,TRBJ2-1
ASSVAGTDNQPQH,TRBV9,TRBJ1-5
ASAHLQGPDTQY,TRBV19,TRBJ2-3
ASSGFQKGDTQY,TRBV4-1,TRBJ2-3
AWSFLADTGELF,TRBV30,TRBJ2-2
ASSETTGLAGPRS,TRBV4-1,TRBJ2-7
ASSSRLETQY,TRBV19,TRBJ2-5
ASSPDGGPGGGYT,TRBV5-1,TRBJ1-2
ASSQDRPPGAGNEQF,TRBV4-1,TRBJ2-1
ASSLNSYEQY,TRBV7-9,TRBJ2-7
ASSPNPDRSYEQY,TRBV18,TRBJ2-7
ASSLRGAGNTIY,TRBV5-4,TRBJ1-3
ASSARDRSSYEQY,TRBV7-9,TRBJ2-7
ASSMTGSGELF,TRBV6-1,TRBJ2-2
ASSLFVGQGGEKLF,TRBV7-9,TRBJ1-4
ASSWRDFASPNEQF,TRBV7-2,TRBJ2-1
ASSLVADSSYEQY,TRBV4-1,TRBJ2-7
ASSTTTGTGGLLGPQH,TRBV19,TRBJ1-5
ASSVTGISYEQY,TRBV9,TRBJ2-7
SGTPLYEQY,TRBV20-1,TRBJ2-7
ASSLGASGTYEQY,TRBV7-6,TRBJ2-7
ASSLSRVETQY,TRBV27,TRBJ2-5
AWSTQVYEQY,TRBV30,TRBJ2-7
ASSLHSYEQY,TRBV28,TRBJ2-7
ASSARPSGNTIY,TRBV6-1,TRBJ1-3
ASSLTGNTGELF,TRBV27,TRBJ2-2
SVYGSDYEQY,TRBV29-1,TRBJ2-7
ASSISTDTQY,TRBV19,TRBJ2-3
ASHPSGSDTQY,TRBV10-2,TRBJ2-3
ASSLYSSEVNYGYT,TRBV5-6,TRBJ1-2
ASSQDIASTNEQY,TRBV4-3,TRBJ2-7
ASSMGLATEQY,TRBV19,TRBJ2-7
ASSLSPSGNYEQY,TRBV5-4,TRBJ2-7
ASSLARTGRTEAF,TRBV5-1,TRBJ1-1
ASSYRDRGIIQPQH,TRBV28,TRBJ1-5
ASSGGAYGYT,TRBV13,TRBJ1-2
ASSPRDLLTETQY,TRBV18,TRBJ2-5
ASSPSGDNSYEQY,TRBV11-3,TRBJ2-7
SGARGTEAF,TRBV20-1,TRBJ1-1
ASSFLTESGELF,TRBV28,TRBJ2-2
ASLLAGGQGNEQF,TRBV27,TRBJ2-1